Listed below are T cell receptor beta chains from one sample, sequenced in a study of cytomegalovirus exposure and HLA in healthy donors. TCRdb keeps only in-frame clones here, not all; method: immunoSEQ multiplex PCR. The sample gives some 200,000 clones, 80% to 85% of which show up once; over 0.65% is in the top ten. What was sequenced was PBMCs. Receptor source: a boy younger than 10 in good health and CMV-seronegative. Each CDR3 is given with its conserved first and last residue. Each record gives: clone size, J gene, V gene, D gene, CDR3 protein, CDR3 DNA. A D gene is named only where the DNA matches it firmly. Clone size is given for some rows only: seen once, a few or many times, or a class if the clone is expanded.

size: once; J: TRBJ2-7; V: TRBV6-1; D: TRBD2; CDR3: CASSARLASSYEQYF; DNA: TGTGCCAGCAGTGCTAGACTAGCGAGCTCCTACGAGCAGTACTTC
size: once; J: TRBJ1-6; V: TRBV5-4; D: -; CDR3: CASSLDRIGSPLHF; DNA: TGTGCCAGCAGCTTGGACAGGATCGGATCACCCCTCCACTTT
size: -; J: TRBJ1-5; V: TRBV9; D: TRBD1; CDR3: CASSKEGAIDQPQHF; DNA: TGTGCCAGCAGTAAGGAGGGGGCGATCGATCAGCCCCAGCATTTT
size: few; J: TRBJ2-3; V: TRBV5-1; D: -; CDR3: CASSLAGTDTQYF; DNA: TGCGCCAGCAGCTTGGCCGGCACAGATACGCAGTATTTT
size: -; J: TRBJ1-2; V: TRBV29-1; D: TRBD1; CDR3: CSAIGQGYGYTF; DNA: TGCAGCGCAATCGGACAGGGCTATGGCTACACCTTC
size: -; J: TRBJ1-1; V: TRBV19; D: -; CDR3: CASSSTGVGTEAFF; DNA: TGTGCCAGTAGTAGTACCGGGGTCGGCACTGAAGCTTTCTTT
size: once; J: TRBJ2-1; V: TRBV11-2; D: -; CDR3: CASTPGGVSHEQFF; DNA: TGTGCCAGCACTCCCGGAGGGGTAAGCCATGAGCAGTTCTTC
size: -; J: TRBJ1-1; V: TRBV5-4; D: -; CDR3: CASSFPENTEAFF; DNA: TGTGCCAGCAGCTTTCCAGAAAACACTGAAGCTTTCTTT
size: -; J: TRBJ2-5; V: TRBV19; D: TRBD2; CDR3: CASSLAGVRETQYF; DNA: TGTGCCAGTAGTCTAGCGGGAGTTAGGGAGACCCAGTACTTC
size: -; J: TRBJ2-4; V: TRBV4-2; D: -; CDR3: CASSQEMSGIQYF; DNA: TGTGCCAGCAGCCAAGAAATGAGCGGCATTCAGTACTTC
size: -; J: TRBJ2-1; V: TRBV7-6; D: -; CDR3: CASSPLESRYNEQFF; DNA: TGTGCCAGCAGCCCACTCGAGAGTCGATACAATGAGCAGTTCTTC
size: -; J: TRBJ2-7; V: TRBV6-6; D: -; CDR3: CASSHSYEQYF; DNA: TGTGCCAGCAGTCACTCCTACGAGCAGTACTTC
size: -; J: TRBJ2-1; V: TRBV5-4; D: TRBD2; CDR3: CASSSGTSGNNEQFF; DNA: TGTGCCAGCAGCTCCGGGACTAGCGGAAACAATGAGCAGTTCTTC
size: -; J: TRBJ2-1; V: TRBV5-1; D: -; CDR3: CASSFRGSYNEQFF; DNA: TGCGCCAGCAGCTTCAGAGGCTCCTACAATGAGCAGTTCTTC
size: -; J: TRBJ2-3; V: TRBV30; D: TRBD1; CDR3: CAWSEGQGDEDTQYF; DNA: TGTGCCTGGAGTGAGGGACAGGGGGATGAGGATACGCAGTATTTT
size: -; J: TRBJ1-1; V: TRBV11-3; D: TRBD1; CDR3: CASCRTGNTEAFF; DNA: TGTGCCAGCTGCAGGACAGGGAACACTGAAGCTTTCTTT
size: -; J: TRBJ2-7; V: TRBV5-4; D: TRBD1; CDR3: CASRPGQAVEQYF; DNA: TGTGCCAGCAGACCGGGACAGGCTGTCGAGCAGTACTTC
size: -; J: TRBJ1-1; V: TRBV4-1; D: -; CDR3: CASSQSRGGEDTEAFF; DNA: TGCGCCAGCAGCCAGTCGAGGGGGGGCGAGGACACTGAAGCTTTCTTT
size: -; J: TRBJ1-1; V: TRBV14; D: TRBD1; CDR3: CASSHAGTGGDTEAFF; DNA: TGTGCCAGCAGCCATGCCGGGACAGGGGGGGACACTGAAGCTTTCTTT
size: -; J: TRBJ2-5; V: TRBV19; D: -; CDR3: CASSLGAMQETQYF; DNA: TGTGCCAGTAGTTTGGGCGCTATGCAAGAGACCCAGTACTTC
size: few; J: TRBJ1-1; V: TRBV6-5; D: -; CDR3: CASRKPGGSHTEAFF; DNA: TGTGCCAGCAGAAAACCTGGGGGGTCCCACACTGAAGCTTTCTTT
size: -; J: TRBJ1-2; V: TRBV30; D: TRBD1; CDR3: CAWSPSGQGFGYTF; DNA: TGTGCCTGGAGCCCATCGGGACAGGGATTTGGCTACACCTTC
size: -; J: TRBJ2-5; V: TRBV6-5; D: -; CDR3: CASSYSTGQETQYF; DNA: TGTGCCAGCAGTTACTCAACAGGGCAAGAGACCCAGTACTTC
size: -; J: TRBJ2-1; V: TRBV6-5; D: -; CDR3: CASSRNRNEQFF; DNA: TGTGCCAGCAGCCGTAACAGGAATGAGCAGTTCTTC
size: -; J: TRBJ2-3; V: TRBV19; D: TRBD2; CDR3: CASSTGGLPDTQYF; DNA: TGTGCCAGTAGTACGGGGGGTCTTCCAGATACGCAGTATTTT
size: -; J: TRBJ1-5; V: TRBV9; D: -; CDR3: CASSATGINQPQHF; DNA: TGTGCCAGCAGCGCGACAGGCATTAATCAGCCCCAGCATTTT
size: once; J: TRBJ1-1; V: TRBV18; D: -; CDR3: CASSQVMNTEAFF; DNA: TGTGCCAGCTCGCAGGTTATGAACACTGAAGCTTTCTTT
size: -; J: TRBJ2-3; V: TRBV7-9; D: -; CDR3: CASRRGVSLDTQYF; DNA: TGTGCCAGCAGACGGGGAGTGTCGTTAGATACGCAGTATTTT
size: -; J: TRBJ2-1; V: TRBV2; D: -; CDR3: CASSRDTDNEQFF; DNA: TGTGCCAGCAGCCGGGACACAGACAATGAGCAGTTCTTC
size: -; J: TRBJ2-1; V: TRBV29-1; D: -; CDR3: CSAGVYNEQFF; DNA: TGCAGCGCGGGGGTATACAATGAGCAGTTCTTC
size: -; J: TRBJ2-7; V: TRBV6-6; D: -; CDR3: CASSHRAPSSYEQYF; DNA: TGTGCCAGCAGCCACAGGGCCCCAAGCTCCTACGAGCAGTACTTC
size: -; J: TRBJ2-3; V: TRBV4-1; D: TRBD2; CDR3: CASSQLAATADTQYF; DNA: TGCGCCAGCAGCCAGCTAGCGGCTACGGCGGATACGCAGTATTTT
size: -; J: TRBJ2-3; V: TRBV29-1; D: -; CDR3: CSVRGLTTDTQYF; DNA: TGCAGCGTAAGGGGTCTTACCACAGATACGCAGTATTTT
size: -; J: TRBJ1-4; V: TRBV6-5; D: -; CDR3: CASSYSQGTNEKLFF; DNA: TGTGCCAGCAGTTACTCTCAGGGAACTAATGAAAAACTGTTTTTT
size: -; J: TRBJ1-1; V: TRBV19; D: -; CDR3: CASSPTGTEAFF; DNA: TGTGCCAGTAGTCCGACCGGGACAGAAGCTTTCTTT
size: -; J: TRBJ2-5; V: TRBV15; D: -; CDR3: CATSITGPLETQYF; DNA: TGTGCCACCAGCATTACAGGCCCACTAGAGACCCAGTACTTC
size: -; J: TRBJ1-5; V: TRBV28; D: -; CDR3: CASSLGGQPQHF; DNA: TGTGCCAGCAGTTTAGGGGGCCAGCCCCAGCATTTT
size: few; J: TRBJ1-4; V: TRBV6-1; D: -; CDR3: CASSETGHNEKLFF; DNA: TGTGCCAGCAGTGAGACAGGACATAATGAAAAACTGTTTTTT
size: -; J: TRBJ2-7; V: TRBV7-2; D: TRBD2; CDR3: CASSLGLAGGEQYF; DNA: TGTGCCAGCAGTCTCGGACTAGCGGGAGGCGAGCAGTACTTC